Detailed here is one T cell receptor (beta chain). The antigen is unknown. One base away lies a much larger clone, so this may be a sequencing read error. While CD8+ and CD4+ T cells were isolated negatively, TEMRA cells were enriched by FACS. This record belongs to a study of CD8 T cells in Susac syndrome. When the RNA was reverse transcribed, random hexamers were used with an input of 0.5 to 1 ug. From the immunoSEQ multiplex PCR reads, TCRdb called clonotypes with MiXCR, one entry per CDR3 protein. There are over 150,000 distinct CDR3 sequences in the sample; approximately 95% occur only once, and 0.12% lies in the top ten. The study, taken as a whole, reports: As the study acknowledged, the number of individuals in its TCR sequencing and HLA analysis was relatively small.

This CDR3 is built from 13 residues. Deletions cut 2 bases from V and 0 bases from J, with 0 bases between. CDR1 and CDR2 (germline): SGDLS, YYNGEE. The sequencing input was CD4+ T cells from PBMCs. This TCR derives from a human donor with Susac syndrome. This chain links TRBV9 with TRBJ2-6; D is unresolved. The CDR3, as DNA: TGTGCCAGCAGCGTCTCTGGGGCCAACGTCCTGACTTTC. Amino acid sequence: CASSVSGANVLTF.